Reported below is one TCR beta chain. Its recognized antigen is unknown. The sample holds no much larger clone one base away, and base qualities are not on file. This sample was taken from a study of cytomegalovirus exposure and HLA in healthy donors (dated by TCRdb to about 2017). Study-wide context: According to a later analysis, the approximately 130 validation repertoires were produced on the same platform as the roughly 700 repertoires of the first cohort. The study was designed to test whether signatures of past pathogen exposure could be identified by cataloging public T cell receptors. In addition to the first cohort of hundreds of subjects, a separate validation cohort of 130 or so different subjects was used. To predict cytomegalovirus infection status, the study brought together high-throughput TCR immunosequencing, statistical association of individual TCRs with disease status, and machine learning.

Libraries came from the immunoSEQ multiplex PCR assay. In the original analysis: A statistical classification framework was built to diagnose cytomegalovirus status from the catalog of TCR beta chain sequences. Imported from immuneACCESS, the table was reduced by TCRdb to in-frame sequences with V and J called. These copies leave out some clones; in studies compared against another copy, an unresolved V gene accounts for under half, and the cause of the remainder is not known. The DNA gave D and trimming, while V, J and clone size come from that table. In all, the sample holds 200,000 to 250,000 clones, and over 80% of those were seen once. The ten largest account for 11% to 15% of the sample. The V end gives up 5 bases and the J end 5 bases, leaving 12 bases in the junction not matched to a gene. The germline V gene (reference sequence) yields SEHNR for CDR1 and FQNEAQ for CDR2. The CDR3 has 17 amino acids, counting the end cysteine and phenylalanine. CDR3 DNA only is kept here, 51 bases in frame from base 1.

Donors formed part of the validation cohort, which comprised about 130 subjects and was distinct from the first cohort of 690 or so subjects. What the authors observed across the whole study: According to the authors, the approach could potentially be generalized to other disease states and immunological phenotypes. The classifier was reported to diagnose cytomegalovirus status with high specificity and sensitivity in both the original and validation cohorts. The study listed 164 TCR beta chains as associated with cytomegalovirus. Most TCR sequences were seen in very few donors, while some public TCRs were found in many individuals. A later analysis had no HLA typing for the validation cohort, so co-occurrence there was scored across all 120 repertoires. Of the cluster scores, approximately 95% were above 0 in a later analysis, which found that TCRs clustered in the first cohort also tended to co-occur in the roughly 130 validation repertoires. In vitro tests confirmed that a few of the cytomegalovirus-associated TCR beta chains recognize cytomegalovirus antigens.

This receptor was obtained from a young woman in good health and CMV-seropositive. Input material: PBMCs. The chain links TRBV7-9 with TRBJ2-7; a stretch of 13 junction bases matches TRBD2. The sequenced DNA: TGTGCCAGCAGCCCTCGGGGACTAGCGGGATGGGTCAACGAGCAGTACTTC. It codes for CASSPRGLAGWVNEQYF.